Shown below are 12 T cell receptor beta chains from a single sample sequenced in a study of cytomegalovirus exposure and HLA in healthy donors. With 60 Vbeta and 13 Jbeta primers, the PCR was carried out. Produced via immunoSEQ multiplex PCR; TCRdb's table is partial and in-frame only. The sample lists some 180,000 clones, 70% to 80% occurring once. The material sequenced was PBMCs. These TCRs come from a man younger than 30 in good health and CMV-seronegative.

With respect to this clone: Other DNA sequences in this specimen translate into the identical CDR3. V and J are TRBV5-1 and TRBJ1-4; TRBD1 matches at 8 bases. The CDR3 consists of 15 residues. Trimming took 3 bases from V and 2 from J; bases not matched to a gene: 3. Per germline, CDR1 SGHRS and CDR2 YFSETQ. The CDR3 DNA reads TGCGCCAGCAGCTCCAGGACAGGGACTAATGAAAAACTGTTTTTT. As protein: CASSSRTGTNEKLFF.

The rearrangement uses TRBV2 and TRBJ1-2; TRBD1 matches at 7 bases. This CDR3 is built from 14 residues. V gave up 8 bases and J gave up 4 bases; unmatched junction bases: 10. The germline V gene encodes CDR1 SNHLY and CDR2 FYNNEI. The CDR3 DNA sequence: TGTGCCAGCGGAACGGAGGGGGCGGGCTATGGCTACACCTTC. Translating it yields CASGTEGAGYGYTF.

The chain combines TRBV9 with TRBJ2-5; tentatively, D is TRBD2 (6 bases). V lost 2 bases and J lost 4, with 15 bases in between. Germline V lookup: CDR1 SGDLS, CDR2 YYNGEE. The CDR3 is made up of 15 amino acids. The CDR3 nucleotides are TGTGCCAGCAGCGTCGGAGGGAGTGCGTTAGAGACCCAGTACTTC. As protein: CASSVGGSALETQYF.

This rearrangement joins TRBV11-1 to TRBJ2-1, with D perhaps TRBD2 (5 bases). The germline CDR1 and CDR2 sequences are SGHAT and FQDESV (reference sequence). This CDR3 has 15 residues. The V end lost 1 base, the J end lost 8 bases, and 15 bases lay between the germline ends. This CDR3 reads CASSLGGSEVDEQFF. The CDR3 nucleotides read TGTGCCAGCAGCTTAGGAGGTAGCGAGGTCGATGAGCAGTTCTTC.

The chain is built from TRBV11-2 and TRBJ2-7, with 8 nucleotides matching TRBD1. The CDR3 covers 14 residues. The trim removed 5 bases at V and 4 bases at J, leaving 7 bases unmatched. Per germline, CDR1 SGHAT and CDR2 FQNNGV. The DNA for the CDR3 is TGTGCCAGCAGCGATCCGGGACAGGAATACGAGCAGTACTTC. It is translated as CASSDPGQEYEQYF.

The CDR3 nucleotides are TGTGCTAGTGGTTTGGTAGGGAAGGACAGTCCCTACGAGCAGTACTTC. This codes for CASGLVGKDSPYEQYF. V is TRBV12-5 and J is TRBJ2-7, with D maybe TRBD1 (6 bases). The V end was cut by 0 bases, the J end by 2 bases, with 14 bases between. The germline V gene encodes CDR1 LGHNT and CDR2 FRNRAP. The CDR3 length is 16 residues.

The rearrangement uses TRBV6-1 and TRBJ2-1, with TRBD2 identical over 12 bases. This CDR3 is 14 amino acids long. Losses at the gene ends were 4 bases for V and 10 bases for J; bases not matched to a gene: 5. The germline CDR1 and CDR2 sequences are MNHNS and SASEGT. The CDR3 protein is CASSGLAGGQEQFF. In DNA form, the CDR3 reads TGTGCCAGCAGTGGCCTAGCGGGGGGGCAGGAGCAGTTCTTC.

This rearrangement joins TRBV5-6 to TRBJ2-5; D unclear. Trimming left V 1 base short and J 2 bases short, with 6 bases between. Germline V gene lookup returns CDR1 SGHDT and CDR2 YYEEEE. The CDR3 spans 13 residues. The CDR3 is CASSLSVQETQYF. Written as DNA, the CDR3 is TGTGCCAGCAGCTTGTCTGTTCAAGAGACCCAGTACTTC.

The chain has TRBV18 and TRBJ2-7; D gene ambiguous. This CDR3 has 11 residues. From germline, CDR1 is KGHSH and CDR2 LQKENI. V gave up 4 bases and J gave up 5 bases, with 6 bases separating them. The CDR3, as DNA: TGTGCCAGCTCACGCGTCCACGAGCAGTACTTC. Protein: CASSRVHEQYF.

V and J are TRBV10-3 and TRBJ2-7; 10 bases are a match to TRBD2. There are 17 residues in the CDR3. The V segment lost 2 bases and the J segment 3 bases; nucleotides outside the gene matches: 10. The V gene's germline CDR1 is ENHRY and CDR2 SYGVKD. The CDR3 DNA is TGTGCCATCAGTGAGGGGCTAGCGGGGGCCAACTACTACGAGCAGTACTTC. Translation: CAISEGLAGANYYEQYF.

The CDR3 DNA is TGTGCCAGCAGTGGAGCTTGGAACACTGAAGCTTTCTTT. Translation gives CASSGAWNTEAFF. The chain uses TRBV6-5 and TRBJ1-1; D not certain. Trimming removed 5 bases at V and 1 base at J, with 8 bases between. Per germline, CDR1 MNHEY and CDR2 SVGAGI. The CDR3 runs to 13 residues.

With regard to this clone: The sample holds other DNA sequences that translate to the same CDR3. The chain has TRBV18 and TRBJ2-1; 11 bases are a match to TRBD2. V lost 3 bases, J lost 1 base, and 2 bases stayed unmatched. This CDR3 has 16 amino acids. The germline CDR1 and CDR2 sequences are KGHSH and LQKENI. The DNA of the CDR3 is TGTGCCAGCTCACCCTTAGCGGGAGGGTCCTACAATGAGCAGTTCTTC. This sequence encodes CASSPLAGGSYNEQFF.